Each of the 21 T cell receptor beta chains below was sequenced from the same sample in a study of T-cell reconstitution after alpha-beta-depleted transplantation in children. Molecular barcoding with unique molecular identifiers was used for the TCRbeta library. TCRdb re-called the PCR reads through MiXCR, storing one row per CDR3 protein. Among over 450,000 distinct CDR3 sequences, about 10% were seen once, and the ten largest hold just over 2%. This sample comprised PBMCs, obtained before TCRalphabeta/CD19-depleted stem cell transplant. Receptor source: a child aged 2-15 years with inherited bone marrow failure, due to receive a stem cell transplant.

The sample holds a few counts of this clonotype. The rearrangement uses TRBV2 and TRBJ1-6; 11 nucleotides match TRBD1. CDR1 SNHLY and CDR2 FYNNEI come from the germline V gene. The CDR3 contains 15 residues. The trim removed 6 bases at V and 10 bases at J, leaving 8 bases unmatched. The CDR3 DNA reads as TGTGCCAGCAGACCCAGGACAGGGGGCCGCTCACCCCTCCACTTT. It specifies CASRPRTGGRSPLHF.

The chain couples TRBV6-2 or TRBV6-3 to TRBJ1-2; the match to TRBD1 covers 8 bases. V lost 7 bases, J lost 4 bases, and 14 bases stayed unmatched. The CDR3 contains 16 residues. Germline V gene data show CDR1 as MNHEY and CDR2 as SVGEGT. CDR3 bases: TGTGCCAGCACCTGGACAGGGCCACCCATCCTCTATGGCTACACCTTC. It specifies CASTWTGPPILYGYTF.

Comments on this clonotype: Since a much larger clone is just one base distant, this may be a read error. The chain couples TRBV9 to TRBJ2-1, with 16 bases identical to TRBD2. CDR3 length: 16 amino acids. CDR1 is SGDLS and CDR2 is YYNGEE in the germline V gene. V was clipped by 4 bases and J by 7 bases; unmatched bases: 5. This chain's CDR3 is CASSPLGLAGGNEQFF. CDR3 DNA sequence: TGTGCCAGCAGCCCCCTGGGACTAGCGGGAGGGAATGAGCAGTTCTTC.

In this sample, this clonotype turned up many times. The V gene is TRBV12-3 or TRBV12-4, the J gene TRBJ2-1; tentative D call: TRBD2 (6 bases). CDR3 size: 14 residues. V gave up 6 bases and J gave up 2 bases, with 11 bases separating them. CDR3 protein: CASRRRATYNEQFF. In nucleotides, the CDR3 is TGTGCCAGCAGGAGGAGGGCCACCTACAATGAGCAGTTCTTC.

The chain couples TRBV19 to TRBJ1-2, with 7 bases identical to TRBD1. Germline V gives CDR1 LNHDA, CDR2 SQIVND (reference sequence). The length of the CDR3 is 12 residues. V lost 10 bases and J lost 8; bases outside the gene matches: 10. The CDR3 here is CAIAEGASGYTF. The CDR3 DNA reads TGTGCCATCGCCGAGGGGGCGTCCGGCTACACCTTC.

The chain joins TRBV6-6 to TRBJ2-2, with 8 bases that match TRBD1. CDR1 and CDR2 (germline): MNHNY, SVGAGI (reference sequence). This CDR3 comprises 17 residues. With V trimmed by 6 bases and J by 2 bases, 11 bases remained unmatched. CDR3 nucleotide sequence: TGTGCCAGCAGATTCTACACAGGGGGAATAAACACCGGGGAGCTGTTTTTT. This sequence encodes CASRFYTGGINTGELFF.

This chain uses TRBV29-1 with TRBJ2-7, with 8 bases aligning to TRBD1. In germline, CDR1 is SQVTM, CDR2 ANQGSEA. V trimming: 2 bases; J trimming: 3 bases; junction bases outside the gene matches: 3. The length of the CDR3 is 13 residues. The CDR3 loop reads CSVETDRGYEQYF. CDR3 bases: TGCAGCGTTGAAACAGACAGGGGCTACGAGCAGTACTTC.

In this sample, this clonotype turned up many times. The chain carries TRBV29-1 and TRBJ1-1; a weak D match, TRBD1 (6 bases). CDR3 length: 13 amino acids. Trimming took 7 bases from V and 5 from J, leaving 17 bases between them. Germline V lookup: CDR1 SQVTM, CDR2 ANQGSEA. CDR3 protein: CSAQNGGQTEAFF. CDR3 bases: TGCAGCGCCCAAAACGGGGGGCAAACTGAAGCTTTCTTT.

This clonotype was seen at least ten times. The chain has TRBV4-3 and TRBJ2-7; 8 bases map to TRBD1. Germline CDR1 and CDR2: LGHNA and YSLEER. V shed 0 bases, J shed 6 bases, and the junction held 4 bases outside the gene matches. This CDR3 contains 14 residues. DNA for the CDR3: TGCGCCAGCAGCCAAGATGGACAGGGATGCGAGCAGTACTTC. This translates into CASSQDGQGCEQYF.

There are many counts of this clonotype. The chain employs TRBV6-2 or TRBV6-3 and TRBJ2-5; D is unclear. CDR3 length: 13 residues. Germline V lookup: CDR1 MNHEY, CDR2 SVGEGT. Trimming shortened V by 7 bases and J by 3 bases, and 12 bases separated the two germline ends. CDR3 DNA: TGTGCCAGCACGTCCTTCGGCAAAGAGACCCAGTACTTC. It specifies CASTSFGKETQYF.

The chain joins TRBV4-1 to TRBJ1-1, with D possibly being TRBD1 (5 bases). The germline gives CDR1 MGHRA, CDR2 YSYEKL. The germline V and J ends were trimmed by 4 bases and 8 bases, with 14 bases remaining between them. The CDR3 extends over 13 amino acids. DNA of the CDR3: TGCGCCAGCAGCCCCGACAGTTACTTCGAAGCTTTCTTT. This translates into CASSPDSYFEAFF.

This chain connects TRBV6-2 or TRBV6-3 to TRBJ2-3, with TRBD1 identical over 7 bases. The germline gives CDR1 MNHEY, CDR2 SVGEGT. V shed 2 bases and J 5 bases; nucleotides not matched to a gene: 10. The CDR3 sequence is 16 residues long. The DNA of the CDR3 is TGTGCCAGCAGTTACGAGTGGGGACAGCTTGAAGATACGCAGTATTTT. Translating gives CASSYEWGQLEDTQYF.

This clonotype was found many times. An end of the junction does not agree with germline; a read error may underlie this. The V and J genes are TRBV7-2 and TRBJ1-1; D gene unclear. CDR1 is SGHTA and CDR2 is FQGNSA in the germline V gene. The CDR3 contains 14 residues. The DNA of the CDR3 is TGTGCCAGCAGCTCAGGACGGATGAAGACTGAAGCTTTCTTT. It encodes CASSSGRMKTEAFF.

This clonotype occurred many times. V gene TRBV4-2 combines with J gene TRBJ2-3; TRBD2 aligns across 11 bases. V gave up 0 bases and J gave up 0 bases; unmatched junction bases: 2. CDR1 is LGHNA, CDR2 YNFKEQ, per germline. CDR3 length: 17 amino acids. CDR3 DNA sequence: TGTGCCAGCAGCCAAGATCTAGCGGGAGGTAGCACAGATACGCAGTATTTT. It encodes CASSQDLAGGSTDTQYF.

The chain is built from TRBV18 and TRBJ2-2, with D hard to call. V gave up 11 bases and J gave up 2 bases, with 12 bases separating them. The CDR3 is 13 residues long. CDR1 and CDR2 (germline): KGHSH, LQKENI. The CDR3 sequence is CAGGQENTGELFF. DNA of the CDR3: TGTGCCGGTGGGCAGGAAAACACCGGGGAGCTGTTTTTT.

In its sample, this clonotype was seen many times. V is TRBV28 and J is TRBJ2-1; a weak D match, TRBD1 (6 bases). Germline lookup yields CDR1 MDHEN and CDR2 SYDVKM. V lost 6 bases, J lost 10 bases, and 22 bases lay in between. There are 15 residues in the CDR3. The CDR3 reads CASSSTGFGFREQFF. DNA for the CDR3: TGTGCCAGCAGCTCGACAGGTTTTGGGTTTCGGGAGCAGTTCTTC.

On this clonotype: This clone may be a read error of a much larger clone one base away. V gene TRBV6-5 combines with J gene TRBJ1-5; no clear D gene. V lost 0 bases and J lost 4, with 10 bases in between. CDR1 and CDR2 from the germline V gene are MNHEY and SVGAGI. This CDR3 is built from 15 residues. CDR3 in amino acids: CASSYSIGINQPQHF. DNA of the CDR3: TGTGCCAGCAGTTACTCCATCGGGATAAATCAGCCCCAGCATTTT.

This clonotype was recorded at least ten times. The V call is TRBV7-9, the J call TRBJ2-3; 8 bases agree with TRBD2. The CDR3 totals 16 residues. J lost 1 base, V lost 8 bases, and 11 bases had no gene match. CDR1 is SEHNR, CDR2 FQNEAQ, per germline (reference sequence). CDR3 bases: TGTGCCAGCGCTAGATATGGCGGGAGGCGCACAGATACGCAGTATTTT. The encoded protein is CASARYGGRRTDTQYF.

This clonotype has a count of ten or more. For the CDR3, the DNA is TGTGCCATCAGTGAGTCGGATAGGGCTAGCGGACTTAACACCGGGGAGCTGTTTTTT. Translated: CAISESDRASGLNTGELFF. The chain links TRBV10-3 to TRBJ2-2; 7 nucleotides agree with TRBD2. V trimming: 0 bases; J trimming: 2 bases; junction bases outside the gene matches: 12. CDR3 length equals 19 residues. Germline V CDR1 and CDR2: ENHRY, SYGVKD.

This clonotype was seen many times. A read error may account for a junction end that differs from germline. CDR3 sequence reads: CASSQDGLAGYNEQFF. CDR3 in DNA: TGCGCCAGCAGCCAAGATGGCCTAGCGGGGTACAATGAGCAGTTCTTC. This chain joins TRBV3-1 and TRBJ2-1, with 9 bases identical to TRBD2. CDR1 and CDR2 from the germline V gene are LGHDT and YNNKEL (reference sequence). The CDR3 length is 16 residues.

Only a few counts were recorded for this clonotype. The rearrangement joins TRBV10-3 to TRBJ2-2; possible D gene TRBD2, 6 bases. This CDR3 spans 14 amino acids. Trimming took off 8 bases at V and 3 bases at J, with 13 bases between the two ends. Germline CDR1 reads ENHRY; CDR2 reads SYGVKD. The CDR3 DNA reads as TGTGCCATCGGAACGGGGGAATACACCGGGGAGCTGTTTTTT. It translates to CAIGTGEYTGELFF.